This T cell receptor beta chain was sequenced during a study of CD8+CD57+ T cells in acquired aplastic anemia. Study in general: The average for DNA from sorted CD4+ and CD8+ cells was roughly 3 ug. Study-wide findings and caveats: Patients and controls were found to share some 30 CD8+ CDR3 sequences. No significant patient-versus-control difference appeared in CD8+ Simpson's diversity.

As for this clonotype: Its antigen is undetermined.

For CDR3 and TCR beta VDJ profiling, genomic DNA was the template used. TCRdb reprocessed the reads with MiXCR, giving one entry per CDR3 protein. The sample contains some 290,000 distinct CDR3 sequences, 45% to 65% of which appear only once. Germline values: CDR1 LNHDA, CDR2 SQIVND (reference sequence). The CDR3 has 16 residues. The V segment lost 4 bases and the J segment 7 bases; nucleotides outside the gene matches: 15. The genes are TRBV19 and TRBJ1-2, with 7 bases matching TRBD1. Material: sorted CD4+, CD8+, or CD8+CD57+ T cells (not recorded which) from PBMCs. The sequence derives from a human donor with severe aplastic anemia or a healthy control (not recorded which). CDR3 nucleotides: TGTGCCAGTAGTACCCAAGACAAGACAGGGAGAACTGGCTACACCTTC. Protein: CASSTQDKTGRTGYTF.